The sequence of this TCR beta chain was determined in a study of blood T cell repertoires in COVID-19. Study-wide background: The cDNA or gDNA used as material had been derived from T cells, B-cell-depleted T cells, or PBMCs.

Germline V lookup: CDR1 SGHVS, CDR2 FQNEAQ. This CDR3 region has 14 residues. V was clipped by 3 bases and J by 0 bases, with 6 bases between them. Only a few counts were recorded for this clone. How the authors handled the data: Reference gene primer amplification in the assay estimated nucleated cell counts. Profiled with immunoSEQ multiplex PCR; TCRdb holds only in-frame clones, not every one. V, J and clone size are those of that table, while D and trimming were read from the DNA. The sample consists of over 200,000 clones, roughly nine tenths of them appearing once. Enrolled through a virtual design, the participants were between 18 and 89 years of age and came from about two dozen US areas. Cohorts were based on clinical histories the participants reported.

Sequencing input: PBMCs or T cells enriched from blood (not recorded which). V and J are TRBV7-8 and TRBJ1-3; possibly TRBD1 for D (5 bases). This clonotype originated in a human donor in a cohort exposed to, infected with or recovered from COVID-19 (not recorded which). The donor label of this sample is uncertain. The CDR3 loop reads CASSFDSSGNTIYF. The CDR3 DNA reads TGTGCCAGCAGCTTCGACAGCTCTGGAAACACCATATATTTT.